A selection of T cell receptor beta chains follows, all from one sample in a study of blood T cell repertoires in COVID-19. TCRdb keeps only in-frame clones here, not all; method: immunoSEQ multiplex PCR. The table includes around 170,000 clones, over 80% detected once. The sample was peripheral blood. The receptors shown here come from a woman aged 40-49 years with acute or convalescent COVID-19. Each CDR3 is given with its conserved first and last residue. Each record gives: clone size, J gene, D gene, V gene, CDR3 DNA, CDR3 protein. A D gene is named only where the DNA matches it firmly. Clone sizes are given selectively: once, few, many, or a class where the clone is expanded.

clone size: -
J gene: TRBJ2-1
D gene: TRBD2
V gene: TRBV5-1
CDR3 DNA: TGCGCCAGCAGCTTGGACACACCTAGCGGGGGGATGAGCTCCTACAATGAGCAGTTCTTC
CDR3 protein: CASSLDTPSGGMSSYNEQFF

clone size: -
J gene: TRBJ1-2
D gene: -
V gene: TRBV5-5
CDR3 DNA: TGTGCCAGCAGCTCCGACGGCGGCTCTTTTTACGGTGGCTACACCTTC
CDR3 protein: CASSSDGGSFYGGYTF

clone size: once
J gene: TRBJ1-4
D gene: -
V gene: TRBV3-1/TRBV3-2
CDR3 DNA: TGTGCCAGCAGCCGTAGGGAGCAGGAAAAACTGTTTTTT
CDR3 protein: CASSRREQEKLFF

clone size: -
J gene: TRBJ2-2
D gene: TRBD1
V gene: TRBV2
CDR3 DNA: TGTGCCAGCTCCCTAAGACAGGGTTCCGGGGAGCTGTTTTTT
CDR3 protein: CASSLRQGSGELFF

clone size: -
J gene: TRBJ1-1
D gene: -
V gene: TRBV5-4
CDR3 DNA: TGTGCCAGCAGCTTGAGGGAGCGGAACACTGAAGCTTTCTTT
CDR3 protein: CASSLRERNTEAFF

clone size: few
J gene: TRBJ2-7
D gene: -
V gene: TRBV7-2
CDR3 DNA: TGTGCCAGCAGCTTGAGCGGTCGCAGAGACGAGCAGTACTTC
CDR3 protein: CASSLSGRRDEQYF

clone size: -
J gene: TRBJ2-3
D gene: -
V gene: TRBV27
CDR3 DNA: TGTGCCAGCAGGAGACAGCCGGAACTCACAGATACGCAGTATTTT
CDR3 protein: CASRRQPELTDTQYF

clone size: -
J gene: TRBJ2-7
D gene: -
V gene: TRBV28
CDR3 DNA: TGTGCCAGCACCATCGGACCCTCCGGGGACGAGCAGTACTTC
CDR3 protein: CASTIGPSGDEQYF

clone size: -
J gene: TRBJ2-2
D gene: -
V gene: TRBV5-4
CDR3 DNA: TGTGCCAGCAGCTTGGCCTCGGCCGGGGAGCTGTTTTTT
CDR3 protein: CASSLASAGELFF

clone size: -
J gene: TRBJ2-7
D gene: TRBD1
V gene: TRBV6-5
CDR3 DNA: TGTGCCAGCCAGGGGGAACGCCACGAGCAGTACTTC
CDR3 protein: CASQGERHEQYF

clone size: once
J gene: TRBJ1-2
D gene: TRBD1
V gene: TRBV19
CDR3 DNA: TGTGCCAGTACAACGACAGGGTTAAACTATGGCTACACCTTC
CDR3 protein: CASTTTGLNYGYTF

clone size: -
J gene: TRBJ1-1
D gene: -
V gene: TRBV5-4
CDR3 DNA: TGTGCCAGCAGCTTGGAGGTGGACTCGGTGGGTGAAGCTTTCTTT
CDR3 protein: CASSLEVDSVGEAFF

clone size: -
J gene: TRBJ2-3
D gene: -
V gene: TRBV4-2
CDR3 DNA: TGTGCCAGCAGCCAACACTCACAGGTGGAAAGGACAGATACGCAGTATTTT
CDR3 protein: CASSQHSQVERTDTQYF

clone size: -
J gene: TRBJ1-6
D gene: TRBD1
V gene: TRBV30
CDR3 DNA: TGTGCCTGGGACAGGGATAATTCACCCCTCCACTTT
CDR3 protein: CAWDRDNSPLHF

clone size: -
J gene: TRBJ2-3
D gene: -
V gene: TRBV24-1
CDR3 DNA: TGTGCCACCAGTGATCCCGGAACTACGGCAACCACAGATACGCAGTATTTT
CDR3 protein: CATSDPGTTATTDTQYF

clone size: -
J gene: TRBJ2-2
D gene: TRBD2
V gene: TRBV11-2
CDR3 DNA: TGTGCCAGCAGCTGGTCTAGCGGGGGGGCCGGTCTGAACACCGGGGAGCTGTTTTTT
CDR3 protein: CASSWSSGGAGLNTGELFF

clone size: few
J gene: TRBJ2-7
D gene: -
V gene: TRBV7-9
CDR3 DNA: TGTGCCAGCAGCCTAGCCTTTGGAGGGTCGGACGAGCAGTACTTC
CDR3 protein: CASSLAFGGSDEQYF

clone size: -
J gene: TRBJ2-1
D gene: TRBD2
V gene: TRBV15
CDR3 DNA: TGTGCCACCAGCAGAGAGGCCGGGACTAGCGGGGCAAATGAGCAGTTCTTC
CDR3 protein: CATSREAGTSGANEQFF

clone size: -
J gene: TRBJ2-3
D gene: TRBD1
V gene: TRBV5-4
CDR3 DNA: TGTGCCAGCAGTACGGACAGGGTGTTAGCAGATACGCAGTATTTT
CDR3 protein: CASSTDRVLADTQYF

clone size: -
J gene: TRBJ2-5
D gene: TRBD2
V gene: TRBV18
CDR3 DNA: TGTGCCAGCTCACCAGTGGATAGCGGGCCCGCAGGGACCCAGTACTTC
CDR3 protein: CASSPVDSGPAGTQYF

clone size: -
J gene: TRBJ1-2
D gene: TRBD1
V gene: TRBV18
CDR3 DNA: TGTGCCAGCTCATTAACCCGGGACAGCGGCTACACCTTC
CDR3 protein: CASSLTRDSGYTF

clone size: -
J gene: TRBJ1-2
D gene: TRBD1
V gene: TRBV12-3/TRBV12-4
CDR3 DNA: TGTGCCAGCAGTACAGGGGGAGGCTACACCTTC
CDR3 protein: CASSTGGGYTF

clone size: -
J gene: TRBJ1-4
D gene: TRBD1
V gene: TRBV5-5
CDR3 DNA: TGTGCCAGCAGCGATACGACAGGGCCCAATGAAAAACTGTTTTTT
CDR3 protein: CASSDTTGPNEKLFF

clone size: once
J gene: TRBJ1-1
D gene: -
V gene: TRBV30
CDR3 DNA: TGTGCCTGGAGGAAAGGCATCGGGACTGAAGCTTTCTTT
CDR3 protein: CAWRKGIGTEAFF

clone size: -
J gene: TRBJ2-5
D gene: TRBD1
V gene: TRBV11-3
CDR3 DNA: TGTGCCAGCAGCTCTGACAGGGTTAAAGAGACCCAGTACTTC
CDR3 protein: CASSSDRVKETQYF